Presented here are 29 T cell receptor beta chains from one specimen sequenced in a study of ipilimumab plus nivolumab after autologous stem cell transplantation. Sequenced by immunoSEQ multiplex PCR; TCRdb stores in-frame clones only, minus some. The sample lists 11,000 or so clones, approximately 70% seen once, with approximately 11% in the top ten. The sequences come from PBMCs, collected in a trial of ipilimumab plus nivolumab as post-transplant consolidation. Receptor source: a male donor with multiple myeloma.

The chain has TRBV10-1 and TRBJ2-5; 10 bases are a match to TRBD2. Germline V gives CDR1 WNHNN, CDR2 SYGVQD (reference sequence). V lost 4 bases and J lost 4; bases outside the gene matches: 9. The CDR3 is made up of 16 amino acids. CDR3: CASSGGLAVNRETQYF. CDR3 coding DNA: TGCGCCAGCAGTGGTGGACTAGCGGTTAACCGAGAGACCCAGTACTTC.

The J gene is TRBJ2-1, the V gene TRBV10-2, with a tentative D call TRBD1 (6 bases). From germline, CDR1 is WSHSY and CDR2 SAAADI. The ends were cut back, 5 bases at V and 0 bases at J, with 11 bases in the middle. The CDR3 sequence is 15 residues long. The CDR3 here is CASSRDKSSYNEQFF. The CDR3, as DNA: TGCGCCAGCAGTAGGGACAAGAGCTCCTACAATGAGCAGTTCTTC.

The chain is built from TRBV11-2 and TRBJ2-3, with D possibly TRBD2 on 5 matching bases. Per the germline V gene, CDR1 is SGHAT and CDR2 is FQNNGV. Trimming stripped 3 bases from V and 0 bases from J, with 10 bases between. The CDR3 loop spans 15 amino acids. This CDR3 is CASSFGGPSTDTQYF. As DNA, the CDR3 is TGTGCCAGCAGCTTTGGAGGACCTAGCACAGATACGCAGTATTTT.

CDR3 amino acids: CASSTAAGNTIYF. CDR3 DNA sequence: TGCGCCAGCAGCACTGCGGCTGGAAACACCATATATTTT. The V and J genes are TRBV5-1 and TRBJ1-3; no clear D gene. The CDR3 consists of 13 residues. The V end lost 4 bases, the J end lost 2 bases, and 7 bases lay between the germline ends. Germline lookup yields CDR1 SGHRS and CDR2 YFSETQ.

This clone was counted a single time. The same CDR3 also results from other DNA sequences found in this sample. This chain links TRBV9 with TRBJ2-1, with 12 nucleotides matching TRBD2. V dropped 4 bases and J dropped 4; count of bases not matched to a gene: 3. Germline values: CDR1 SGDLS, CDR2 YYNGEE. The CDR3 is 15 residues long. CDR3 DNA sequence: TGTGCCAGCAGCCAAACTAGCGGGGGGTACAATGAGCAGTTCTTC. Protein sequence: CASSQTSGGYNEQFF.

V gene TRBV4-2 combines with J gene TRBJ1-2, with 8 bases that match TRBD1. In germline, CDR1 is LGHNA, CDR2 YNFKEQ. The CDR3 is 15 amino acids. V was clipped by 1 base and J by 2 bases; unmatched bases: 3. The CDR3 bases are TGTGCCAGCAGCCAAGCCGGGACAGGCAACTATGGCTACACCTTC. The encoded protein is CASSQAGTGNYGYTF.

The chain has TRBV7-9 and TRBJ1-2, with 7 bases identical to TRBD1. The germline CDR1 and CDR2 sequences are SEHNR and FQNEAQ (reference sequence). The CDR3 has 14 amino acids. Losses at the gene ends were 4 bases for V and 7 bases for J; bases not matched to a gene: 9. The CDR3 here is CASSYGRDSSGYTF. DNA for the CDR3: TGTGCCAGCAGCTACGGCCGGGACAGTAGTGGCTACACCTTC.

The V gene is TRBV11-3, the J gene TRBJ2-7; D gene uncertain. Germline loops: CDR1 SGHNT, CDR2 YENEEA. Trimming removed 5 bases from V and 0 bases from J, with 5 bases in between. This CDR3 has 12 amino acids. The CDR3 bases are TGTGCCAGCAGCCACGACTCCTACGAGCAGTACTTC. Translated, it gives CASSHDSYEQYF.

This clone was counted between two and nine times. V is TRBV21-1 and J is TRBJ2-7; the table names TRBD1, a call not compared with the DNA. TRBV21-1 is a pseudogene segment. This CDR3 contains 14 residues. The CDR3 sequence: CASSLPGTAYEQYF. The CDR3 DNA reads TGTGCCAGCAGCCTGCCGGGGACAGCCTACGAGCAGTACTTC.

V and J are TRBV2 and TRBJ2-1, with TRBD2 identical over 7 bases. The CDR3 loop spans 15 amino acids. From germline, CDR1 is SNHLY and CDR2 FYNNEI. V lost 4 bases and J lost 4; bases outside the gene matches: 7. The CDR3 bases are TGTGCCAGCAGTGGCGGGGCGGGGGTATACAATGAGCAGTTCTTC. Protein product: CASSGGAGVYNEQFF.

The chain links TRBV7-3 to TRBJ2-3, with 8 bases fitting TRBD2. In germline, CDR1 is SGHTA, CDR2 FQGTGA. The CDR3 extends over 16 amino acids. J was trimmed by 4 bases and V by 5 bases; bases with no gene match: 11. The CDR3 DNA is TGTGCCAGCAGCCCGGGAGGGAGGGGAGGTCCAGATACGCAGTATTTT. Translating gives CASSPGGRGGPDTQYF.

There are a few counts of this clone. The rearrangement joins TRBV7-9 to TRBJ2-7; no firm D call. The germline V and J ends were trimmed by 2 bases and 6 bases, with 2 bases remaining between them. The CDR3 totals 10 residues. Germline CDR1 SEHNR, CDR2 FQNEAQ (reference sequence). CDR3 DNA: TGTGCCAGCAGCTTAAGCGAGCAGTACTTC. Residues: CASSLSEQYF.

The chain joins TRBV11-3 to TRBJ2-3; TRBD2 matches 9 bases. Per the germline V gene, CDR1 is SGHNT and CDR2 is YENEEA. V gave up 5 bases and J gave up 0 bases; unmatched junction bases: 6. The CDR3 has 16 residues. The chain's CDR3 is CASSLSRGGSTDTQYF. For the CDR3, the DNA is TGTGCCAGCAGCCTCTCGCGGGGGGGAAGCACAGATACGCAGTATTTT. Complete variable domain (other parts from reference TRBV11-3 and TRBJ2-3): EAGVVQSPRYKIIEKKQPVAFWCNPISGHNTLYWYLQNLGQGPELLIRYENEEAVDDSQLPKDRFSAERLKGVDSTLKIQPAELGDSAVYLCASSLSRGGSTDTQYFGPGTRLTVL.

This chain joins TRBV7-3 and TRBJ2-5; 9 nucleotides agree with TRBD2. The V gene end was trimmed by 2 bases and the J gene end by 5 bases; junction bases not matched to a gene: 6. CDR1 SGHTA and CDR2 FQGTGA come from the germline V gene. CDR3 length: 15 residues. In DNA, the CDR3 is TGTGCCAGCAGCTTACTAGCGGGGACGGGGGAGACCCAGTACTTC. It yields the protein CASSLLAGTGETQYF.

CDR3 nucleotides: TGTGCCAGCGGAGGGGAGAATGAAAAACTGTTTTTT. It encodes CASGGENEKLFF. The chain employs TRBV7-9 and TRBJ1-4; possibly TRBD1 for D (5 bases). Germline V gives CDR1 SEHNR, CDR2 FQNEAQ (reference sequence). The germline V and J ends were trimmed by 8 bases and 5 bases, with 9 bases remaining between them. The CDR3 extends over 12 amino acids.

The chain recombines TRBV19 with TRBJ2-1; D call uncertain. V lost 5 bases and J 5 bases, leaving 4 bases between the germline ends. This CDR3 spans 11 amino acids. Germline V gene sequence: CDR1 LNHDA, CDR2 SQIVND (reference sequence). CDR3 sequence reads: CASSGNNEQFF. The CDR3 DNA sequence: TGTGCCAGTAGTGGCAACAATGAGCAGTTCTTC. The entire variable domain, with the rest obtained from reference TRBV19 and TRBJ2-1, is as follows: DGGITQSPKYLFRKEGQNVTLSCEQNLNHDAMYWYRQDPGQGLRLIYYSQIVNDFQKGDIAEGYSVSREKKESFPLTVTSAQKNPTAFYLCASSGNNEQFFGPGTRLTVL.

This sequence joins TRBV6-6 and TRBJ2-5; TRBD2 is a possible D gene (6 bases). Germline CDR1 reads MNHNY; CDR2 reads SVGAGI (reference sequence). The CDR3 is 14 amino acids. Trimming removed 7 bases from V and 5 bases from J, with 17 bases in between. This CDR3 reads CASTGGKAEETQYF. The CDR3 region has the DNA TGTGCCAGCACTGGGGGGAAGGCGGAGGAGACCCAGTACTTC.

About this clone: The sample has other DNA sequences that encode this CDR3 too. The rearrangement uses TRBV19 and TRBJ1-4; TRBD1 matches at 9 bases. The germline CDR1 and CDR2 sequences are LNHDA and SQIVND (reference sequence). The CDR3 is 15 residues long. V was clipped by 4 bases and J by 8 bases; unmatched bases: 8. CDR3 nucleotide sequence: TGTGCCAGTAGTACACCGGGACAGGGAGACGAAAAACTGTTTTTT. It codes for CASSTPGQGDEKLFF.

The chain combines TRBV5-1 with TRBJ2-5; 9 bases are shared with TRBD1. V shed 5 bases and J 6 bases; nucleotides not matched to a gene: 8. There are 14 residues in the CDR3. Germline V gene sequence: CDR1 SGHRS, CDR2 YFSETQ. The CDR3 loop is CASRRPGQGKTQYF. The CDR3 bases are TGCGCCAGCAGGAGACCGGGACAGGGAAAGACCCAGTACTTC.

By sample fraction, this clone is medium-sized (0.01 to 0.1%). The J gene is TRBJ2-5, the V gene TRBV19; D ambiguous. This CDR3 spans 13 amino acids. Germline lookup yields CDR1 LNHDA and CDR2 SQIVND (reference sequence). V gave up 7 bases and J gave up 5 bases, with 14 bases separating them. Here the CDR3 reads CASTPTGSETQYF. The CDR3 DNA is TGTGCCAGTACCCCGACGGGCTCGGAGACCCAGTACTTC.

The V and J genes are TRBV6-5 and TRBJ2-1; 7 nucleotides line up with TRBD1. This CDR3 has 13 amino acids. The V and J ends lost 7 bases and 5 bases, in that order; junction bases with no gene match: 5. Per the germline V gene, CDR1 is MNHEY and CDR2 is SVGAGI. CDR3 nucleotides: TGTGCCAGCAATCGACAGGGCAACAATGAGCAGTTCTTC. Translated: CASNRQGNNEQFF.

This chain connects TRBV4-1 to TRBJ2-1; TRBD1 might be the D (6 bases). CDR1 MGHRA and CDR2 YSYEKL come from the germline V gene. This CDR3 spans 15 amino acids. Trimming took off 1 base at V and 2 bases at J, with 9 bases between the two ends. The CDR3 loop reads CASSQGGGTYNEQFF. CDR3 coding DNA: TGCGCCAGCAGCCAAGGAGGGGGTACCTACAATGAGCAGTTCTTC.

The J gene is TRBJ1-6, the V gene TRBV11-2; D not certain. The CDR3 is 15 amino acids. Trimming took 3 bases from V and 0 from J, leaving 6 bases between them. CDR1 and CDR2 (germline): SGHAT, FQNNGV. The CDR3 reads CASSFDSSYNSPLHF. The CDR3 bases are TGTGCCAGCAGCTTCGATAGCTCCTATAATTCACCCCTCCACTTT.

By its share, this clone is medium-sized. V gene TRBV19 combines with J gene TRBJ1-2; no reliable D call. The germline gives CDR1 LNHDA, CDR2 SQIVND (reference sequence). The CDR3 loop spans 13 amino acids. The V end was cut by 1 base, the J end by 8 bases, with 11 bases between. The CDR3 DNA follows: TGTGCCAGTAGTATAGGGTCTCAGTACGGCTACACCTTC. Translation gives CASSIGSQYGYTF. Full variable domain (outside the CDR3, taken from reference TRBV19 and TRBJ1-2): DGGITQSPKYLFRKEGQNVTLSCEQNLNHDAMYWYRQDPGQGLRLIYYSQIVNDFQKGDIAEGYSVSREKKESFPLTVTSAQKNPTAFYLCASSIGSQYGYTFGSGTRLTVV.

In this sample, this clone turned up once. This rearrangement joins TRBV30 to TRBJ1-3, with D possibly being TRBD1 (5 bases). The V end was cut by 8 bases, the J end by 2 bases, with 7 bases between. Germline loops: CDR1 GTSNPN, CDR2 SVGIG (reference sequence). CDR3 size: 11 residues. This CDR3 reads CARDAGNTIYF. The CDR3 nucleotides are TGTGCCCGGGACGCTGGAAACACCATATATTTT. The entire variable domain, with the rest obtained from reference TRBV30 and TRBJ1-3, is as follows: SQTIHQWPATLVQPVGSPLSLECTVEGTSNPNLYWYRQAAGRGLQLLFYSVGIGQISSEVPQNLSASRPQDRQFILSSKKLLLSDSGFYLCARDAGNTIYFGEGSWLTVV.

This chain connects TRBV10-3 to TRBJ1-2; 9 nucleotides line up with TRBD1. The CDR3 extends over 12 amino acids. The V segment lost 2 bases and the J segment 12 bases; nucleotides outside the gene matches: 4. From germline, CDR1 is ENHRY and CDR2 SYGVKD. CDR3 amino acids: CAISERTGEDTF. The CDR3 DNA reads TGTGCCATCAGTGAGAGGACAGGGGAGGACACCTTC.

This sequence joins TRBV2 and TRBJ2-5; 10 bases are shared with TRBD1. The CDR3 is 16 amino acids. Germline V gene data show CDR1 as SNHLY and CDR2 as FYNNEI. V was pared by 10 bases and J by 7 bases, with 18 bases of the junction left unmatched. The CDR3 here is CATRPDGTGEFGTQYF. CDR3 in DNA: TGTGCCACCAGGCCCGACGGGACAGGGGAATTCGGGACCCAGTACTTC. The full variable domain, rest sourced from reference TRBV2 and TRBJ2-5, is EPEVTQTPSHQVTQMGQEVILRCVPISNHLYFYWYRQILGQKVEFLVSFYNNEISEKSEIFDDQFSVERPDGSNFTLKIRSTKLEDSAMYFCATRPDGTGEFGTQYFGPGTRLLVL.

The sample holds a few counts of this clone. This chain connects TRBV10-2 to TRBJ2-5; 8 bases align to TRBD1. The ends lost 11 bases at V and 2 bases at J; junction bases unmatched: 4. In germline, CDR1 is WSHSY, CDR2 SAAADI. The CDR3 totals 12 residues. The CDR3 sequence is CAARDRQETQYF. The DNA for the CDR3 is TGCGCCGCAAGGGACAGGCAAGAGACCCAGTACTTC.

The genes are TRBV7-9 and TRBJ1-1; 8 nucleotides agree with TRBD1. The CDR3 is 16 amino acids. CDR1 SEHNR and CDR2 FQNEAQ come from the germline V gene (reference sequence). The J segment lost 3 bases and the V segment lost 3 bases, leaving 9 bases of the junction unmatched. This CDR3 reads CASSFFSGQGDTEAFF. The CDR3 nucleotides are TGTGCCAGCAGCTTTTTCTCAGGACAGGGAGACACTGAAGCTTTCTTT.